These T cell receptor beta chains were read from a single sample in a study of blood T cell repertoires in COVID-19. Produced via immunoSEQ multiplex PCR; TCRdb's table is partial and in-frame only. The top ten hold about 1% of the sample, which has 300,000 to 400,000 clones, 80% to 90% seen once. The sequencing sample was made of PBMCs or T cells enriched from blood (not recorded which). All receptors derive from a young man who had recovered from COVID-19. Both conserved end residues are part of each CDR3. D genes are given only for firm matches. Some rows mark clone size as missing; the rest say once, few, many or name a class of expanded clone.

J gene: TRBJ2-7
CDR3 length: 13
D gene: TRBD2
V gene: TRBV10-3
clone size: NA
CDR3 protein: CATGLAGGPRPYF
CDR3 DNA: TGTGCCACCGGACTAGCGGGAGGGCCTCGGCCGTACTTC

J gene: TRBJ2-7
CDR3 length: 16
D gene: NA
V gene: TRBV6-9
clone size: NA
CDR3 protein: CASSYSSGGNSYEQYF
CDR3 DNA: TGTGCCAGCAGTTATTCATCCGGCGGAAACTCCTACGAGCAGTACTTC

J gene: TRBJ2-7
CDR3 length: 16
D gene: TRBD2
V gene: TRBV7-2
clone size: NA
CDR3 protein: CASSSTLAGVVYEQYF
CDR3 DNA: TGTGCCAGCAGCTCGACACTAGCGGGAGTGGTCTACGAGCAGTACTTC

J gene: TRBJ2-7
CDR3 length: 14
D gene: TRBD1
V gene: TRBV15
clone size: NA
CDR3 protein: CATRAGTGIGEQYF
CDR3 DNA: TGTGCCACCAGGGCCGGGACAGGGATAGGCGAGCAGTACTTC

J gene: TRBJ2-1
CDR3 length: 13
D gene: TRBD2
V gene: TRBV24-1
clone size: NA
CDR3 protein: CATSDPLAGGLFF
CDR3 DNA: TGTGCCACCAGTGATCCCCTAGCGGGAGGTCTGTTCTTC

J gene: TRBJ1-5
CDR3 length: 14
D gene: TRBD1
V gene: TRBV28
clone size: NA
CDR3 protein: CASSSGQGNQPQHF
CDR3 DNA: TGTGCCAGCAGCTCGGGACAGGGCAATCAGCCCCAGCATTTT

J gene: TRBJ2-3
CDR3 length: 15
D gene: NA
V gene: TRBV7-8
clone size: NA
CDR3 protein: CASSSRVGGTDTQYF
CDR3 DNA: TGTGCCAGCAGCTCTCGGGTTGGGGGGACAGATACGCAGTATTTT

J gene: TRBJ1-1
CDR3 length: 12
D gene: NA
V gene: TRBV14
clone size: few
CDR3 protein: CASSQDRVKAFF
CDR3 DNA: TGTGCCAGCAGCCAAGACAGGGTGAAAGCTTTCTTT

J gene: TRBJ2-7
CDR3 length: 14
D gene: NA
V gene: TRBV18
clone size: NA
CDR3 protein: CASSPVRQRSEQYF
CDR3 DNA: TGTGCCAGCTCACCTGTCCGGCAGCGAAGCGAGCAGTACTTC

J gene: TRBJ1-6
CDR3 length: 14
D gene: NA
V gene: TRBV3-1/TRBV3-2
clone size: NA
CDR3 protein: CASSLRGNNSPLHF
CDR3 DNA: TGTGCCAGCAGCCTCCGGGGTAATAATTCACCCCTCCACTTT